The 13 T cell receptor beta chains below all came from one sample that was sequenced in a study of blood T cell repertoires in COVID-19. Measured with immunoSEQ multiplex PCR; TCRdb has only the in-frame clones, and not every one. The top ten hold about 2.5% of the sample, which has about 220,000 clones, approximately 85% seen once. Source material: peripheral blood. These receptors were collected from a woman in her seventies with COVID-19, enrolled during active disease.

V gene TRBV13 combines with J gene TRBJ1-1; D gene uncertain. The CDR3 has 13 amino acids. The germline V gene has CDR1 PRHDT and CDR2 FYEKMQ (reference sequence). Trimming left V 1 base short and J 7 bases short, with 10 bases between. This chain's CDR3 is CASSLDAGSEAFF. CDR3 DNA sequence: TGTGCCAGCAGCTTAGATGCGGGTAGTGAAGCTTTCTTT.

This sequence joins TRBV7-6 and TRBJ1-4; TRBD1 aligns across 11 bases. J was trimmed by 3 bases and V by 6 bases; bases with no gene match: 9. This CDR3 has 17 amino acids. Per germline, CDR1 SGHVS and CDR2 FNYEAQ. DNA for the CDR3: TGTGCCAGCAGTTCAGTCGGACAGGGGGCACCTAATGAAAAACTGTTTTTT. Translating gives CASSSVGQGAPNEKLFF.

CDR3 amino acids: CASSHRPDRDGYTF. CDR3 nucleotides: TGTGCCAGCAGCCATCGCCCGGACAGGGATGGCTACACCTTC. The chain links TRBV6-5 to TRBJ1-2; TRBD1 agrees at 8 bases. The germline gives CDR1 MNHEY, CDR2 SVGAGI. Trimming removed 6 bases from V and 6 bases from J; junction bases left unmatched: 9. This CDR3 has 14 residues.

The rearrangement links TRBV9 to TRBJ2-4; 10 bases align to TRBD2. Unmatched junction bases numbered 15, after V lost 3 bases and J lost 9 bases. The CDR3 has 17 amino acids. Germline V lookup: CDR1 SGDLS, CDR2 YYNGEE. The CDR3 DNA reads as TGTGCCAGCAGCGAGGGGACTAGCGCAACAGCTGGGGGCATTCAGTACTTC. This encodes CASSEGTSATAGGIQYF.

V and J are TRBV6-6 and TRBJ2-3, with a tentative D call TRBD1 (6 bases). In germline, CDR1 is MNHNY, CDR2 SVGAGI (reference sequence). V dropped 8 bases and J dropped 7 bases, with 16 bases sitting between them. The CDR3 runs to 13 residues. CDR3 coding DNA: TGTGCCAGCCTTCCGTCAGGGGCACATACGCAGTATTTT. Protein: CASLPSGAHTQYF.

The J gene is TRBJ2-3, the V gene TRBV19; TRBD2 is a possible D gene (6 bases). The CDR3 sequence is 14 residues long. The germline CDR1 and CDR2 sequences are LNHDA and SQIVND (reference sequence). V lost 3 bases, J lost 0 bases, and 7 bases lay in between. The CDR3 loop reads CASSIGGSTDTQYF. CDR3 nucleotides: TGTGCCAGTAGTATCGGGGGAAGCACAGATACGCAGTATTTT.

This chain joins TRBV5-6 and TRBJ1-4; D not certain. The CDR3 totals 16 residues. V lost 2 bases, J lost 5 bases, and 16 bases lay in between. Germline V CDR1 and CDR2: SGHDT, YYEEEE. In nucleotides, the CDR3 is TGTGCCAGCAGCTTCTATCGTCGTAGCCGGAATGAAAAACTGTTTTTT. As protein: CASSFYRRSRNEKLFF.

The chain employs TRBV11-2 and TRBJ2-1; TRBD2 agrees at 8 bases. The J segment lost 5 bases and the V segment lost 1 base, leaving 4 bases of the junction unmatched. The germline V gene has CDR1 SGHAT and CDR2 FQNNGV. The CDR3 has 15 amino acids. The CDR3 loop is CASSLASGYNNEQFF. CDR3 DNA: TGTGCCAGCAGCTTAGCTAGCGGGTATAACAATGAGCAGTTCTTC.

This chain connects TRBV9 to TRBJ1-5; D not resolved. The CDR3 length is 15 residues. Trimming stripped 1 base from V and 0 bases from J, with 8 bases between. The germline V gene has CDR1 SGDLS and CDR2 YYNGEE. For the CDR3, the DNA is TGTGCCAGCAGCGTATCCGGGAATAGCAATCAGCCCCAGCATTTT. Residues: CASSVSGNSNQPQHF. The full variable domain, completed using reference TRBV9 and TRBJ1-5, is DSGVTQTPKHLITATGQRVTLRCSPRSGDLSVYWYQQSLDQGLQFLIQYYNGEERAKGNILERFSAQQFPDLHSELNLSSLELGDSALYFCASSVSGNSNQPQHFGDGTRLSIL.

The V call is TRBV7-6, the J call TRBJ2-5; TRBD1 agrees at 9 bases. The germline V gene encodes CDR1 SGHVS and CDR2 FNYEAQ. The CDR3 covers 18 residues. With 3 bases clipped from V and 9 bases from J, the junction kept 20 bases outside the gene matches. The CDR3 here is CASSFFWARDRAGRAQYF. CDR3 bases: TGTGCCAGCAGCTTTTTTTGGGCCCGGGACAGGGCAGGAAGGGCCCAGTACTTC.

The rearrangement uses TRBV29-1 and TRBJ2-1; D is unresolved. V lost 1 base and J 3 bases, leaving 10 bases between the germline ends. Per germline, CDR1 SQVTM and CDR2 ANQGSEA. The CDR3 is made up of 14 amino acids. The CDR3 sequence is CSVEAYPGYNEQFF. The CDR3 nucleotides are TGCAGCGTTGAAGCCTACCCAGGCTACAATGAGCAGTTCTTC.

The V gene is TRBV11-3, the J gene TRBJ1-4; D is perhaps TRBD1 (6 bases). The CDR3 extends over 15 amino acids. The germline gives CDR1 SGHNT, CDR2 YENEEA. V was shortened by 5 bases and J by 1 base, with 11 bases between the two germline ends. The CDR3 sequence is CASSHRAGTNEKLFF. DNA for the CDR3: TGTGCCAGCAGCCACAGGGCGGGAACTAATGAAAAACTGTTTTTT. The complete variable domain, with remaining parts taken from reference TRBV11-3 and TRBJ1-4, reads EAGVVQSPRYKIIEKKQPVAFWCNPISGHNTLYWYLQNLGQGPELLIRYENEEAVDDSQLPKDRFSAERLKGVDSTLKIQPAELGDSAVYLCASSHRAGTNEKLFFGSGTQLSVL.

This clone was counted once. For the CDR3, the DNA is TGTGCCAGCAGCCAAGTGCATCCCGGGACCGGGACAGTGGGCGCTGAAGCTTTCTTT. Amino acids: CASSQVHPGTGTVGAEAFF. The rearrangement uses TRBV4-2 and TRBJ1-1; 7 nucleotides line up with TRBD1. Germline trimming cut 1 base from V and 6 bases from J; bases unmatched to any gene: 20. The CDR3 is 19 residues long. Germline lookup yields CDR1 LGHNA and CDR2 YNFKEQ.